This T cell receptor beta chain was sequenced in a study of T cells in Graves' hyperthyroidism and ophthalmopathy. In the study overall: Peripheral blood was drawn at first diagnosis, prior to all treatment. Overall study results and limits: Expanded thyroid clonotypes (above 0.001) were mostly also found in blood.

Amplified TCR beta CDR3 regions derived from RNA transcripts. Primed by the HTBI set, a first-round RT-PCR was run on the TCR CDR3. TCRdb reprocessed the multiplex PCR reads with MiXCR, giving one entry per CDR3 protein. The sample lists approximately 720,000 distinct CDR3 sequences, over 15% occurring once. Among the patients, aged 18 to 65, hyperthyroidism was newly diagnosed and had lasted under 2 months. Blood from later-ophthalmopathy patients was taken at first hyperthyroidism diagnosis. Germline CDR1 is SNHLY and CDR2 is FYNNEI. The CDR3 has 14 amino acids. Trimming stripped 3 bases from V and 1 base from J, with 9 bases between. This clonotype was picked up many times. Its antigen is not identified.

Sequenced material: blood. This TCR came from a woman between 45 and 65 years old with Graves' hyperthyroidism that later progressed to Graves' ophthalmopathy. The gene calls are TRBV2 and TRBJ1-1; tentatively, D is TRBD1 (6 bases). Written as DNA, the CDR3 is TGTGCCAGCAGTGACCCGGACAGGAACACTGAAGCTTTCTTT. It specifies CASSDPDRNTEAFF.